Listed below are T cell receptor beta chains from one sample, sequenced in a study of blood T cells in healthy people across ages. One entry per CDR3 protein, called by TCRdb with MiXCR from the 5' RACE reads. The sample consists of roughly 2 million distinct CDR3 sequences, roughly 52% of them appearing once. Sequenced: blood. The receptors originated from a woman in her 40s in good health. The CDR3 runs from the conserved cysteine through the conserved F or W. The D gene is left open where the match is weak. Clone size is stated in some rows and not others, as once, few, many or a class when expanded.

size	V	D	J	DNA	CDR3
.	TRBV5-1	TRBD2	TRBJ2-7	TGCGCCAGCAGCTGGGATCCGGGACTACTCTCCTACGAGCAGTACTTC	CASSWDPGLLSYEQYF
.	TRBV6-2/TRBV6-3	.	TRBJ1-1	TGTGCCAGCAGTTCTTCCCTGGGGGGAGGGAACACTGAAGCTTTCTTT	CASSSSLGGGNTEAFF
.	TRBV7-2	.	TRBJ1-6	TGTGCCAGCAGCTTAGTACCTGGAGGCTCCTATAATTCACCCCTCCACTTT	CASSLVPGGSYNSPLHF
few	TRBV6-2/TRBV6-3	TRBD1	TRBJ2-3	TGTGCCAGCAGACCGACAGGGAAAACTAGCACAGATACGCAGTATTTT	CASRPTGKTSTDTQYF
.	TRBV10-3	.	TRBJ2-1	TGTGCCATCAGTGAGTGGGGACGGGAAGGGGAGCAGTTCTTC	CAISEWGREGEQFF
.	TRBV9	.	TRBJ2-5	TGTGCCAGCAGCGTAGAGAGTGGGGGTGGGGAGACCCAGTACTTC	CASSVESGGGETQYF
.	TRBV20-1	TRBD1	TRBJ2-4	TGCAGTGCTAGCCCTGGGACAGGGACCAAAAACATTCAGTACTTC	CSASPGTGTKNIQYF
.	TRBV7-8	.	TRBJ1-5	TGTGCCAGCAGTCCTGGCCGGTACAATCAGCCCCAGCATTTT	CASSPGRYNQPQHF
few	TRBV25-1	.	TRBJ2-1	TGTGCCAGCAGGGGACTCCAACCGGGGCAGTTCTTC	CASRGLQPGQFF
.	TRBV7-2	TRBD2	TRBJ2-3	TGTGCCAGCAGGCCGACGGGACTAGCTTTAGGGAATACGCAGTATTTT	CASRPTGLALGNTQYF
few	TRBV20-1	.	TRBJ2-5	TGCAGTGCTAGTGACAGCCCGGGACCCCGGGAAGAGACCCAGTACTTC	CSASDSPGPREETQYF
.	TRBV6-5	.	TRBJ1-2	TGTGCCAGCAGCCCGAAGGGGTTGGGGGGCTACACCTTC	CASSPKGLGGYTF
.	TRBV12-3/TRBV12-4	TRBD1	TRBJ1-1	TGTGCCAGCAGTCCCCGGACAGGGCAGTACACTGAAGCTTTCTTT	CASSPRTGQYTEAFF
.	TRBV7-9	TRBD2	TRBJ2-2	TGTGCCTCAAGACCGGGAGGTGCCACCGGGGAGCTGTTTTTT	CASRPGGATGELFF
.	TRBV20-1	.	TRBJ2-5	TGCAGTGCTAGTGGGGGACAAAATGAAGAGACCCAGTACTTC	CSASGGQNEETQYF
.	TRBV20-1	.	TRBJ2-7	TGCGGTGCTAGCTGGTACCAGGGCGAACAGTACTTC	CGASWYQGEQYF
.	TRBV15	TRBD2	TRBJ2-2	TGTGCCACCAGCAGAGGGTTAAGCGGGGGCACCGGGGAGCTGTTTTTT	CATSRGLSGGTGELFF
.	TRBV6-5	.	TRBJ2-3	TGTGCCAGCAGTTACGGAACTAGCAAATCAGATACGCAGTATTTT	CASSYGTSKSDTQYF
few	TRBV9	.	TRBJ2-4	TGTGCCAGCAGCCCGAGCCGGGGTACAGCCAAAAACATTCAGTACTTC	CASSPSRGTAKNIQYF
.	TRBV7-9	.	TRBJ1-1	TGTGCCAGCAGCTTAGGCGTGGGGATTTACCGATCGAACACTGAAGCTTTCTTT	CASSLGVGIYRSNTEAFF
.	TRBV25-1	.	TRBJ1-6	TGTGCCAGCAGCTACAGGGAACCAAATTCACCCCTCCACTTT	CASSYREPNSPLHF
.	TRBV2	.	TRBJ2-7	TGTGCCAGCAGTGAACATTTTGGGACGGCTTACGAGCAGTACTTC	CASSEHFGTAYEQYF
few	TRBV2	TRBD2	TRBJ2-5	TGTGCCAGCAGTGGCGGGACTAGCGGCTTCCAAGAGACCCAGTACTTC	CASSGGTSGFQETQYF
.	TRBV11-2	.	TRBJ2-1	TGTGCCAGCAAACGGGCAGATCGTTACGAGCAGTTCTTC	CASKRADRYEQFF
once	TRBV6-5	TRBD2	TRBJ2-4	TGTGCCAGCAGAACCGGGGGGGCCGAAAACATTCAGTACTTC	CASRTGGAENIQYF
.	TRBV15	TRBD2	TRBJ2-5	TGTGCCACCAGCCCGGGACTAGGGGAAGAGACCCAGTACTTC	CATSPGLGEETQYF
.	TRBV29-1	TRBD1	TRBJ1-4	TGCAGCGTCGTCCCGGGACAGGGGAGTCGACAAAAACTGTTTTTT	CSVVPGQGSRQKLFF
.	TRBV2	TRBD1	TRBJ1-4	TGTGCCTGCAGTGCCGGACAGGGCAATGAAAAACTGTTTTTT	CACSAGQGNEKLFF
.	TRBV7-6	.	TRBJ2-1	TGTGCCAGCAGCCCCCCTCCGGGGGGCGGCAATGAGCAGTTCTTC	CASSPPPGGGNEQFF
.	TRBV4-1	.	TRBJ2-1	TGCGCCAGCAGCCAGCGGCAGGGTCGGGATGAGCAGTTCTTC	CASSQRQGRDEQFF
few	TRBV7-2	TRBD2	TRBJ2-3	TGTGCCAGCAGCTTATTGAGGACTAGCGGGGCTGGAGATACGCAGTATTTT	CASSLLRTSGAGDTQYF